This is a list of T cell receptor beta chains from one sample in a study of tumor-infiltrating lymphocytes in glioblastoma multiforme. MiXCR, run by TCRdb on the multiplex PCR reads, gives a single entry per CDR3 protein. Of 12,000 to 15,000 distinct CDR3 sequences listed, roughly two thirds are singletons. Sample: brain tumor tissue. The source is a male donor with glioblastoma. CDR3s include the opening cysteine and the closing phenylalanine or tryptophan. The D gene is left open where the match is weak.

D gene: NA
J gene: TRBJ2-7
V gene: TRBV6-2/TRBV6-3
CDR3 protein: CASIHAYWQYF
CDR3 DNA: TGTGCCAGCATTCACGCCTACTGGCAGTACTTC

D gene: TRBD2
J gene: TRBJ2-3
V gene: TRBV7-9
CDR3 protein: CASSPLNGGGTDTQYF
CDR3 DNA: TGTGCCAGCAGCCCCCTTAATGGGGGGGGGACAGATACGCAGTATTTT

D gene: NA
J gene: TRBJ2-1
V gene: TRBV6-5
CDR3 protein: CASSYSMSPGECRSEQFF
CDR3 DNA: TGTGCCAGCAGTTACTCGATGAGTCCGGGAGAGTGCCGAAGTGAGCAGTTCTTC

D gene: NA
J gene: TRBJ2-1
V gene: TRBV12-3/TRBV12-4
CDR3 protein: CASSLQRDEQFF
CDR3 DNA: TGTGCCAGCAGTTTGCAGCGGGATGAGCAGTTCTTC

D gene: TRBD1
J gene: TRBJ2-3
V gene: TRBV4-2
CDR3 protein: CASSQDMGQGTDTQYF
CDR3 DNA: TGTGCCAGCAGCCAAGATATGGGACAGGGGACAGATACGCAGTATTTT

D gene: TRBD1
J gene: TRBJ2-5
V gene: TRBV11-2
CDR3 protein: CANSSTTDRAFLVEAQYF
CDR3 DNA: TGTGCCAACAGCTCGACCACCGACAGGGCGTTTTTGGTGGAGGCCCAGTACTTC

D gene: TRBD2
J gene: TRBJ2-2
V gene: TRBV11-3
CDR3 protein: CASSSRAGVNTGELFF
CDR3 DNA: TGTGCCAGCAGCTCCCGGGCGGGGGTAAACACCGGGGAGCTGTTTTTT

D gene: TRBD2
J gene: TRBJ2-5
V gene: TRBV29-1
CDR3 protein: CSVERSGRLKTQCF
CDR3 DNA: TGCAGCGTTGAGCGTAGCGGGAGGTTAAAGACCCAGTGCTTC

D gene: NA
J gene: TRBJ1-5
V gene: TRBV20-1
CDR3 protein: CSARQGRGQPQHF
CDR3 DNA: TGCAGTGCTAGGCAGGGGAGGGGTCAGCCCCAGCATTTT

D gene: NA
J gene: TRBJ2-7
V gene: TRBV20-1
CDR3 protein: CSAIPGQGPPDEQYF
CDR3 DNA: TGCAGTGCTATTCCGGGACAAGGTCCTCCCGACGAGCAGTACTTC

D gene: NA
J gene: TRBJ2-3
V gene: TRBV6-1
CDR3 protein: CASRGTDTQYF
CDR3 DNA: TGTGCCAGCAGAGGCACAGATACGCAGTATTTT